The clone carrying this T cell receptor (beta chain) was observed many times. What it recognizes is unknown. Researchers prepared the TCRbeta library using unique molecular identifiers, the study reports. TCRdb re-analysed the PCR reads in MiXCR, keeping a single row per CDR3 protein. The table includes under 300,000 distinct CDR3 sequences, roughly 11% detected once. The data belong to a study of T-cell reconstitution after alpha-beta-depleted transplantation in children. Study-level findings and limits: It was newly produced T cells that mostly accounted for T-cell counts and diversity one year after transplant.

Germline V gene data show CDR1 as MGHRA and CDR2 as YSYEKL. V lost 1 base, J lost 2 bases, and 12 bases lay in between. The CDR3 sequence is 15 residues long. The receptor was derived from a male patient aged 2 to 9 who had a stem cell transplant for chronic granulomatous disease, so the T cells may come from the graft donor. This specimen consisted of peripheral blood, obtained 180 days after TCRalphabeta/CD19-depleted stem cell transplant. The chain recombines TRBV4-1 with TRBJ2-7, with D possibly being TRBD1 or TRBD2 (5 bases each). This CDR3 is CASSQVPGPAYEQYF. CDR3 nucleotides: TGCGCCAGCAGCCAAGTCCCGGGGCCAGCCTACGAGCAGTACTTC.